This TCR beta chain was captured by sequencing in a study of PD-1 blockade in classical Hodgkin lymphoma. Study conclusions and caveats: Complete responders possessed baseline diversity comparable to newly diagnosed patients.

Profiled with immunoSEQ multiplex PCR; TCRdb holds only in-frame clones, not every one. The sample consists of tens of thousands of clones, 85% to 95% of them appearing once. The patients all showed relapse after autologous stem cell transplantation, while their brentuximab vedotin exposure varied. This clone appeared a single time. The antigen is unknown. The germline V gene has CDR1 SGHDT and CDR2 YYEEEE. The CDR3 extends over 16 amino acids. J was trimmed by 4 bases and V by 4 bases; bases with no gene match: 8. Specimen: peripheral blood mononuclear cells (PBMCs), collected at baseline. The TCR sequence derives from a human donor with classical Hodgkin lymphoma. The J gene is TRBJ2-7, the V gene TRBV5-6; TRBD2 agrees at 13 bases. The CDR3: CASSPGLAGAFYEQYF. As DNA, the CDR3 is TGTGCCAGCAGCCCTGGACTAGCGGGAGCCTTTTACGAGCAGTACTTC.